The entry below describes one TCR beta chain. Its antigen is as yet unknown. These data come from a study of cytomegalovirus exposure and HLA in healthy donors. Across the study: Later, an analysis reported that the 130 or so validation repertoires had used the same platform as the approximately 670 first-cohort repertoires.

V lost 3 bases, J lost 5 bases, and 7 bases stayed unmatched. CDR3 size: 15 residues. CDR1 and CDR2 (germline): SGDLS, YYNGEE. Donors came from a validation cohort of some 110 subjects, distinct from the first 666-subject cohort. Generated by immunoSEQ multiplex PCR, the TCRdb table keeps only in-frame clones and is missing some. Of under 200,000 clones detected, roughly 89% appear once; the ten largest clones hold approximately 3%. Overall study findings and caveats: Investigators reported 150 to 200 TCR beta chains as tied to cytomegalovirus. Researchers reported that a few CMV-associated chains were confirmed in vitro as CMV antigen-specific.

The material sequenced was PBMCs. The rearrangement links TRBV9 to TRBJ1-4; 7 nucleotides agree with TRBD1. This TCR was recovered from a woman younger than 30 in good health and CMV-seropositive. The CDR3 nucleotides are TGTGCCAGCAGCGAGGCCGGGACAGCGAATGAAAAACTGTTTTTT. Translation: CASSEAGTANEKLFF.